These 25 T cell receptor beta chains originate from one sample sequenced in a study of cytomegalovirus exposure and HLA in healthy donors. In the PCR, 60 Vbeta and 13 Jbeta primers were used. The data were produced by immunoSEQ multiplex PCR, yet TCRdb's version contains in-frame clones alone and is incomplete. The sample lists about 76,000 clones; 70% to 85% were seen once. The specimen was PBMCs. These receptors were collected from a man between 25 and 39 years old in good health and CMV-seronegative.

This chain uses TRBV5-4 with TRBJ1-2, with D possibly matching TRBD1 (5 bases). With 1 base removed from V and 2 bases from J, the gap between germline ends came to 18 bases. CDR3 length: 17 residues. CDR1 and CDR2 (germline): SGHNT, YYREEE (reference sequence). The CDR3 here is CASSLLGGGRKNYGYTF. The CDR3 DNA is TGTGCCAGCAGCTTGCTTGGGGGGGGTCGAAAAAACTATGGCTACACCTTC.

This sequence joins TRBV7-9 and TRBJ2-5; D unclear. This CDR3 spans 16 amino acids. Trimming took off 3 bases at V and 2 bases at J, with 16 bases between the two ends. Per the germline V gene, CDR1 is SEHNR and CDR2 is FQNEAQ (reference sequence). CDR3 bases: TGTGCCAGCAGCTTTGTGTTAGCCTCGGAGCAAGAGACCCAGTACTTC. Encoded protein: CASSFVLASEQETQYF.

The V call is TRBV6-5, the J call TRBJ2-7, with D possibly being TRBD1 (8 bases). V was trimmed by 6 bases and J by 2 bases, leaving 17 bases between them. Germline lookup yields CDR1 MNHEY and CDR2 SVGAGI. The CDR3 length is 15 residues. CDR3 sequence (DNA): TGTGCCAGCAGGAAGGACAGGGAGGGGACCTACGAGCAGTACTTC. Translation gives CASRKDREGTYEQYF.

This clone was observed a single time. This same CDR3 is encoded by further DNA sequences in the sample. The chain is built from TRBV7-9 and TRBJ1-1; weak D call: TRBD1 (5 bases). The CDR3 is made up of 14 amino acids. Trimming left V 0 bases short and J 1 base short, with 6 bases between. From germline, CDR1 is SEHNR and CDR2 FQNEAQ (reference sequence). CDR3 in amino acids: CASSLARANTEAFF. The DNA for the CDR3 is TGTGCCAGCAGCTTAGCCAGGGCGAACACTGAAGCTTTCTTT.

The chain links TRBV6-1 to TRBJ2-7; D is perhaps TRBD1 (5 bases). In germline, CDR1 is MNHNS, CDR2 SASEGT. V lost 2 bases to trimming and J lost 5 bases, with 16 bases between them. This CDR3 has 15 amino acids. CDR3 bases: TGTGCCAGCAGTGAAAGTTGGCAGGGAACAGACGAGCAGTACTTC. Its protein product is CASSESWQGTDEQYF.

This clone was seen a single time. This chain links TRBV11-2 with TRBJ2-3, with TRBD2 identical over 8 bases. With V trimmed by 2 bases and J by 3 bases, 10 bases remained unmatched. This CDR3 is 17 amino acids long. Looked up from germline, CDR1 is SGHAT and CDR2 is FQNNGV. The CDR3 sequence is CASSLRREVGGTDTQYF. Here the CDR3 DNA reads TGTGCCAGCAGCTTAAGGCGGGAGGTAGGGGGTACAGATACGCAGTATTTT.

V usage is TRBV18 and J usage is TRBJ2-5, with D tentatively TRBD1 (6 bases). V lost 3 bases and J 2 bases, leaving 13 bases between the germline ends. This CDR3 is 15 amino acids long. Germline V lookup: CDR1 KGHSH, CDR2 LQKENI. The CDR3 DNA reads as TGTGCCAGCTCACCCGACAGGCTGGTGCAAGAGACCCAGTACTTC. Residues: CASSPDRLVQETQYF.

The V and J genes are TRBV30 and TRBJ2-3; D perhaps matches TRBD1 (6 bases). Trimming pared 4 bases from V and 6 bases from J, leaving 14 bases between. The CDR3 sequence is 13 residues long. CDR1 GTSNPN and CDR2 SVGIG come from the germline V gene (reference sequence). The CDR3, as DNA: TGTGCCTGGAACCTCAGGGGCGGGGATACGCAGTATTTT. Amino acid sequence: CAWNLRGGDTQYF.

V is TRBV30 and J is TRBJ1-3; TRBD1 aligns across 9 bases. The CDR3 covers 16 residues. Trimming took 4 bases from V and 2 from J; bases not matched to a gene: 9. Germline loops: CDR1 GTSNPN, CDR2 SVGIG (reference sequence). The CDR3 sequence: CAWTTDRDRAGNTIYF. CDR3 in DNA: TGTGCCTGGACCACTGACCGGGACAGGGCTGGAAACACCATATATTTT. The variable domain in full, completed from reference TRBV30 and TRBJ1-3, reads SQTIHQWPATLVQPVGSPLSLECTVEGTSNPNLYWYRQAAGRGLQLLFYSVGIGQISSEVPQNLSASRPQDRQFILSSKKLLLSDSGFYLCAWTTDRDRAGNTIYFGEGSWLTVV.

J is TRBJ2-7 and V is TRBV7-2; tentative D call: TRBD2 (6 bases). V was shortened by 4 bases and J by 5 bases, with 12 bases between the two germline ends. Germline loops: CDR1 SGHTA, CDR2 FQGNSA. The CDR3 is 13 amino acids. CDR3 nucleotide sequence: TGTGCCAGCAGCTCGCCGGGACTTAACGAGCAGTACTTC. Encoded protein: CASSSPGLNEQYF.

The chain's CDR3 is CASGPSVVNRDRENDEQFF. The CDR3 nucleotides are TGTGCTAGTGGTCCCTCGGTCGTAAACAGGGACAGGGAAAACGATGAGCAGTTCTTC. V usage is TRBV12-5 and J usage is TRBJ2-1, with 9 bases that match TRBD1. Germline V gives CDR1 LGHNT, CDR2 FRNRAP. The V segment lost 5 bases and the J segment 8 bases; nucleotides outside the gene matches: 22. CDR3 length: 19 residues. The full variable domain, rest sourced from reference TRBV12-5 and TRBJ2-1, is DARVTQTPRHKVTEMGQEVTMRCQPILGHNTVFWYRQTMMQGLELLAYFRNRAPLDDSGMPKDRFSAEMPDATLATLKIQPSEPRDSAVYFCASGPSVVNRDRENDEQFFGPGTRLTVL.

V gene TRBV2 combines with J gene TRBJ2-7, with 9 bases fitting TRBD1. Germline loops: CDR1 SNHLY, CDR2 FYNNEI. The CDR3 has 13 amino acids. J gave up 6 bases and V 6 bases, and 6 bases lay outside the gene matches. CDR3 amino acids: CASRLQGAGEQYF. The CDR3, as DNA: TGTGCCAGCAGATTACAGGGGGCGGGCGAGCAGTACTTC.

J is TRBJ1-1 and V is TRBV18; D is undetermined. Trimming stripped 5 bases from V and 1 base from J, with 8 bases between. CDR1 is KGHSH and CDR2 is LQKENI in the germline V gene. The CDR3 consists of 13 residues. This chain's CDR3 is CASSTTQNTEAFF. The CDR3, as DNA: TGTGCCAGCTCAACAACACAGAACACTGAAGCTTTCTTT.

The V and J genes are TRBV5-4 and TRBJ2-2; 11 bases fit TRBD1. Per germline, CDR1 SGHNT and CDR2 YYREEE (reference sequence). Trimming removed 4 bases from V and 4 bases from J; junction bases left unmatched: 3. The CDR3 covers 15 residues. The CDR3, as DNA: TGTGCCAGCAGCACCGGGACAGGGGGCACCGGGGAGCTGTTTTTT. Translating gives CASSTGTGGTGELFF.

This chain uses TRBV10-3 with TRBJ2-1; possibly TRBD2 for D (5 bases). The length of the CDR3 is 12 residues. The germline V gene has CDR1 ENHRY and CDR2 SYGVKD. The V end was cut by 4 bases, the J end by 12 bases, with 13 bases between. The CDR3 coding sequence is TGTGCCATCAGTGCGGGGTTATGGGGGCAGTTCTTC. This encodes CAISAGLWGQFF.

V gene TRBV7-2 combines with J gene TRBJ2-5, with 10 bases lining up with TRBD1. Germline V gene sequence: CDR1 SGHTA, CDR2 FQGNSA. CDR3 length: 15 residues. The junction had 7 bases not matched to a gene; V was cut back by 5 bases and J by 4 bases. Here the CDR3 DNA reads TGTGCCAGCAGCCCGCGGACAGGGGGTTCAGAGACCCAGTACTTC. This encodes CASSPRTGGSETQYF.

This chain joins TRBV5-1 and TRBJ2-1; 8 nucleotides match TRBD2. The germline gives CDR1 SGHRS, CDR2 YFSETQ. CDR3 size: 15 residues. After removal of 4 bases from V and 2 bases from J, the junction contained 5 bases not matched to a gene. For the CDR3, the DNA is TGCGCCAGCAGCCCTACGGGGGGGACCTACAATGAGCAGTTCTTC. This gives the protein CASSPTGGTYNEQFF.

The rearrangement joins TRBV7-2 to TRBJ2-7, with 10 bases identical to TRBD1. Germline V lookup: CDR1 SGHTA, CDR2 FQGNSA. Germline trimming cut 0 bases from V and 7 bases from J; bases unmatched to any gene: 6. This CDR3 region has 15 residues. The CDR3 region is CASSLAGQGLSEQYF. In DNA, the CDR3 is TGTGCCAGCAGCTTAGCGGGACAGGGGTTGAGTGAGCAGTACTTC.

This rearrangement joins TRBV5-6 to TRBJ2-5; D perhaps matches TRBD2 (6 bases). Per the germline V gene, CDR1 is SGHDT and CDR2 is YYEEEE. V was clipped by 4 bases and J by 4 bases, with 14 bases between them. This CDR3 has 14 amino acids. The CDR3 spells CASSRAGSGETQYF. CDR3 nucleotide sequence: TGTGCCAGCAGCCGCGCGGGGTCTGGAGAGACCCAGTACTTC.

The V gene is TRBV5-1, the J gene TRBJ2-7; TRBD2 aligns across 12 bases. V gave up 6 bases and J gave up 1 base; unmatched junction bases: 8. Germline V gene data show CDR1 as SGHRS and CDR2 as YFSETQ. The CDR3 runs to 16 residues. The CDR3 region is CASTRTSGTVSYEQYF. The DNA for the CDR3 is TGCGCCAGCACGAGGACTAGCGGGACGGTGTCCTACGAGCAGTACTTC.

This chain links TRBV4-1 with TRBJ2-1, with D perhaps TRBD2 (6 bases). This CDR3 contains 18 residues. The V gene lost 0 bases and the J gene lost 1 base, with 16 bases spanning the gap. CDR1 is MGHRA and CDR2 is YSYEKL in the germline V gene. The chain's CDR3 is CASSQDESGAVSYNEQFF. Here the CDR3 DNA reads TGCGCCAGCAGCCAAGATGAATCGGGAGCCGTTTCCTACAATGAGCAGTTCTTC.

This chain joins TRBV5-1 and TRBJ2-5; 7 bases agree with TRBD1. V was pared by 0 bases and J by 0 bases, with 2 bases of the junction left unmatched. This CDR3 is built from 15 residues. Germline assignment: CDR1 SGHRS and CDR2 YFSETQ. CDR3 in amino acids: CASSLGGTDQETQYF. The CDR3, as DNA: TGCGCCAGCAGCTTGGGTGGGACAGACCAAGAGACCCAGTACTTC.

The V call is TRBV4-3, the J call TRBJ2-3; D not certain. CDR3 size: 13 residues. CDR1 is LGHNA and CDR2 is YSLEER in the germline V gene. V lost 3 bases, J lost 2 bases, and 6 bases lay in between. The CDR3 spells CASSHRYTDTQYF. CDR3 bases: TGCGCCAGCAGCCACCGCTACACAGATACGCAGTATTTT.

The chain employs TRBV4-2 and TRBJ1-2, with TRBD1 matching 10 bases. V was clipped by 5 bases and J by 6 bases; unmatched bases: 6. The CDR3 spans 14 residues. Germline lookup yields CDR1 LGHNA and CDR2 YNFKEQ. Here the CDR3 reads CASSKHGTGDGYTF. DNA of the CDR3: TGTGCCAGCAGCAAACATGGGACAGGGGATGGCTACACCTTC.

This clone has more than one count but fewer than ten. CDR3 sequence (DNA): TGTGCCAGCTCATCTCCGGGCTACGAGCAGTACTTC. Encoded protein: CASSSPGYEQYF. The chain recombines TRBV18 with TRBJ2-7; the D is unclear. The V end lost 5 bases, the J end lost 3 bases, and 8 bases lay between the germline ends. The CDR3 covers 12 residues. The germline V gene encodes CDR1 KGHSH and CDR2 LQKENI.